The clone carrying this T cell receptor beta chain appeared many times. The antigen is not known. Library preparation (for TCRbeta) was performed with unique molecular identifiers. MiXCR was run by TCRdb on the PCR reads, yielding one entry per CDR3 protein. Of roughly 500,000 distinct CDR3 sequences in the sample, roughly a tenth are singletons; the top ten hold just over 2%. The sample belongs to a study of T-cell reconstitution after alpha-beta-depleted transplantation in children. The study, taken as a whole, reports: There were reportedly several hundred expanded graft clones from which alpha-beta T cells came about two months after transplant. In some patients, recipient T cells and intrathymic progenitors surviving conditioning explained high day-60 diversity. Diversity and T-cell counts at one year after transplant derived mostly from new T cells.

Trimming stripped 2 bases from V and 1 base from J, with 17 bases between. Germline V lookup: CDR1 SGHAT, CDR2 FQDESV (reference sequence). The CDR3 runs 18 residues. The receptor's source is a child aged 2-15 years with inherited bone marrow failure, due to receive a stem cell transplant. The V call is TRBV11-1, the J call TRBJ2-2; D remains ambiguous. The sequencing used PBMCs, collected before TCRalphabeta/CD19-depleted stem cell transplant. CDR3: CASSLRAGIPLNTGELFF. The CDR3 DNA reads TGTGCCAGCAGCTTAAGGGCTGGGATCCCCTTGAACACCGGGGAGCTGTTTTTT.